This TCR beta chain stems from a study of response to subunit inactivated influenza vaccine. Whole-study results and caveats: It was suggested by the authors that few new T cells are recruited by each seasonal influenza vaccination.

TCRdb independently ran MiXCR on the RT-PCR reads; one entry per CDR3 protein. The data contain more than 450,000 distinct CDR3 sequences, approximately 10% of them singletons. This clonotype was observed many times. No antigen is known for it. V dropped 4 bases and J dropped 0; count of bases not matched to a gene: 3. The CDR3 spans 15 residues. The germline V gene has CDR1 SGHTA and CDR2 FQGNSA. The chain has TRBV7-2 and TRBJ1-3, with 7 bases lining up with TRBD1. The sequence was obtained from a man aged 50 to 59 who received an inactivated influenza vaccine. The sequences come from PBMCs from blood, collected on the day of vaccination. The CDR3 coding sequence is TGTGCCAGCAGCTGGGGACAGCACTCTGGAAACACCATATATTTT. Its translation is CASSWGQHSGNTIYF.